A single sample gave rise to the 21 T cell receptor beta chains below, sequenced in a study of T cell responses to AZD1222 COVID-19 vaccine. Some clones are missing from TCRdb's copy, which holds only in-frame ones; the method was immunoSEQ multiplex PCR. Here the sample spans about 110,000 clones, 80% to 90% being singletons. The sequencing here drew on peripheral blood, taken 28 days after the second AZD1222 dose. The receptors derive from an adult who received the AZD1222 COVID-19 vaccine.

V usage is TRBV19 and J usage is TRBJ1-5; D unresolved. Per the germline V gene, CDR1 is LNHDA and CDR2 is SQIVND (reference sequence). Between the trimmed V and J ends, which lost 7 bases and 0 bases, there was a span of 13 bases. This CDR3 region has 15 residues. As DNA, the CDR3 is TGTGCCAGTAAGCTTGTGGCCTATAGCAATCAGCCCCAGCATTTT. Its translation: CASKLVAYSNQPQHF. The full variable domain, with the rest looked up from reference TRBV19 and TRBJ1-5, is DGGITQSPKYLFRKEGQNVTLSCEQNLNHDAMYWYRQDPGQGLRLIYYSQIVNDFQKGDIAEGYSVSREKKESFPLTVTSAQKNPTAFYLCASKLVAYSNQPQHFGDGTRLSIL.

The chain recombines TRBV11-2 with TRBJ2-7; maybe TRBD2 (6 bases). The CDR3 consists of 15 residues. V gave up 1 base and J gave up 3 bases, with 13 bases separating them. Germline V gives CDR1 SGHAT, CDR2 FQNNGV. CDR3 residues: CASSLAGTWVYEQYF. DNA of the CDR3: TGTGCCAGCAGCTTAGCCGGGACTTGGGTCTACGAGCAGTACTTC.

The rearrangement uses TRBV27 and TRBJ2-7; 8 bases are a match to TRBD1. CDR3 length: 15 amino acids. With V trimmed by 3 bases and J by 2 bases, 6 bases remained unmatched. CDR1 is MNHEY, CDR2 SMNVEV, per germline (reference sequence). CDR3 coding DNA: TGTGCCAGCAGTTTGTCGACAGGGGAAACCTACGAGCAGTACTTC. Translated: CASSLSTGETYEQYF.

The rearrangement links TRBV28 to TRBJ2-2; the D gene is possibly TRBD2 (5 bases). The ends were cut back, 4 bases at V and 1 base at J, with 13 bases in the middle. Germline lookup yields CDR1 MDHEN and CDR2 SYDVKM. This CDR3 contains 16 residues. CDR3 sequence: CASSSPYGENTGELFF. The CDR3 region has the DNA TGTGCCAGCAGTTCCCCTTACGGGGAGAACACCGGGGAGCTGTTTTTT.

CDR3 protein: CASSPGETIKPYGYTF. CDR3 sequence (DNA): TGTGCCAGCAGCCCCGGGGAGACTATAAAACCCTATGGCTACACCTTC. The chain employs TRBV7-2 and TRBJ1-2; D uncertain. The germline V gene encodes CDR1 SGHTA and CDR2 FQGNSA. V dropped 5 bases and J dropped 4 bases, with 20 bases sitting between them. This CDR3 is 16 amino acids long.

V usage is TRBV3-1 (or the pseudogene TRBV3-2) and J usage is TRBJ2-1; D is unclear. This CDR3 has 13 residues. Per the germline V gene, CDR1 is LGHDT and CDR2 is YNNKEL (reference sequence). Between the trimmed V and J ends, which lost 3 bases and 3 bases, there was a span of 6 bases. For the CDR3, the DNA is TGTGCCAGCAGCCAGGAGAACTACAATGAGCAGTTCTTC. Translating it yields CASSQENYNEQFF.

This chain connects TRBV6-5 to TRBJ1-2, with D perhaps TRBD1 (6 bases). The ends were cut back, 5 bases at V and 2 bases at J, with 9 bases in the middle. The CDR3 totals 13 residues. Looked up from germline, CDR1 is MNHEY and CDR2 is SVGAGI. CDR3 loop: CASSPGHNYGYTF. The DNA of the CDR3 is TGTGCCAGCAGTCCGGGACACAACTATGGCTACACCTTC.

The chain links TRBV7-9 to TRBJ2-6; 10 nucleotides line up with TRBD1. CDR3 length: 18 amino acids. The V segment lost 4 bases and the J segment 1 base; nucleotides outside the gene matches: 7. Germline V lookup: CDR1 SEHNR, CDR2 FQNEAQ (reference sequence). The CDR3 DNA reads as TGTGCCAGCAGCTCCCGACAGGGGGCCGGTTCTGGGGCCAACGTCCTGACTTTC. Translation gives CASSSRQGAGSGANVLTF.

The CDR3 spells CASSQVMLRNTDTQYF. The DNA of the CDR3 is TGCGCCAGCAGCCAAGTAATGTTGAGGAACACAGATACGCAGTATTTT. The chain joins TRBV4-1 to TRBJ2-3; no clear D. The V end lost 1 base, the J end lost 2 bases, and 13 bases lay between the germline ends. The CDR3 runs to 16 residues. In germline, CDR1 is MGHRA, CDR2 YSYEKL.

This clone was detected only once. CDR3 residues: CASSSPREQYF. The CDR3 DNA reads as TGTGCCAGCAGCTCCCCTCGAGAGCAGTACTTC. This rearrangement joins TRBV6-5 to TRBJ2-7; D remains unclear. This CDR3 spans 11 amino acids. The V gene's germline CDR1 is MNHEY and CDR2 SVGAGI. V lost 6 bases and J 7 bases, leaving 10 bases between the germline ends.

CDR3 protein: CASTTYRGDRGLYNEQFF. Here the CDR3 DNA reads TGTGCCAGCACCACATATCGGGGGGACAGGGGCCTATACAATGAGCAGTTCTTC. The V and J genes are TRBV28 and TRBJ2-1; 10 nucleotides align to TRBD1. V was pared by 7 bases and J by 4 bases, with 16 bases of the junction left unmatched. The CDR3 sequence is 18 residues long. CDR1 MDHEN and CDR2 SYDVKM come from the germline V gene. The full variable domain, rest sourced from reference TRBV28 and TRBJ2-1, is DVKVTQSSRYLVKRTGEKVFLECVQDMDHENMFWYRQDPGLGLRLIYFSYDVKMKEKGDIPEGYSVSREKKERFSLILESASTNQTSMYLCASTTYRGDRGLYNEQFFGPGTRLTVL.

This clone was picked up one time. The V call is TRBV27, the J call TRBJ2-1, with D unresolved. The V end was cut by 5 bases, the J end by 4 bases, with 15 bases between. CDR1 and CDR2 from the germline V gene are MNHEY and SMNVEV (reference sequence). The CDR3 sequence is 15 residues long. CDR3: CASSPLTIGYNEQFF. The CDR3 DNA sequence: TGTGCCAGCAGTCCCCTGACGATTGGTTACAATGAGCAGTTCTTC.

The V and J genes are TRBV7-2 and TRBJ1-1; D ambiguous. CDR3 length: 12 residues. V was clipped by 6 bases and J by 3 bases, with 8 bases between them. Germline V gene sequence: CDR1 SGHTA, CDR2 FQGNSA. CDR3 sequence reads: CASRKKDTEAFF. The CDR3 nucleotides are TGTGCCAGCAGAAAAAAGGACACTGAAGCTTTCTTT.

The chain recombines TRBV5-4 with TRBJ1-5; a weak D match, TRBD1 (5 bases). CDR1 is SGHNT, CDR2 YYREEE, per germline (reference sequence). CDR3 length: 14 amino acids. Trimming removed 2 bases at V and 7 bases at J, with 13 bases between. The CDR3 spells CASSFGGSGQPQHF. CDR3 DNA: TGTGCCAGCAGCTTTGGGGGTTCCGGGCAGCCCCAGCATTTT. The variable domain in full, with the rest retrieved from reference TRBV5-4 and TRBJ1-5, is ETGVTQSPTHLIKTRGQQVTLRCSSQSGHNTVSWYQQALGQGPQFIFQYYREEENGRGNFPPRFSGLQFPNYSSELNVNALELDDSALYLCASSFGGSGQPQHFGDGTRLSIL.

The rearrangement joins TRBV6-5 to TRBJ2-1; the match to TRBD2 covers 11 bases. CDR1 and CDR2 from the germline V gene are MNHEY and SVGAGI. The CDR3 sequence is 15 residues long. V lost 4 bases and J lost 4; bases outside the gene matches: 3. CDR3 protein: CASSLRLAGYNEQFF. CDR3 bases: TGTGCCAGCAGTTTAAGACTAGCGGGGTACAATGAGCAGTTCTTC.

The chain joins TRBV28 to TRBJ2-5; weak D call: TRBD2 (6 bases). CDR1 is MDHEN and CDR2 is SYDVKM in the germline V gene. The CDR3 is 16 amino acids. The ends were cut back, 2 bases at V and 4 bases at J, with 17 bases in the middle. In DNA, the CDR3 is TGTGCCAGCAGTTTACCGGGGACTTTCCAGACAGAGACCCAGTACTTC. Translating it yields CASSLPGTFQTETQYF.

The chain has TRBV7-2 and TRBJ2-3, with 14 bases identical to TRBD2. The CDR3 runs 15 residues. Per germline, CDR1 SGHTA and CDR2 FQGNSA. The ends lost 5 bases at V and 9 bases at J; junction bases unmatched: 7. CDR3 sequence: CASSLGLAGDKTQYF. CDR3 in DNA: TGTGCCAGCAGCCTGGGACTAGCGGGAGATAAAACGCAGTATTTT.

J is TRBJ2-6 and V is TRBV19, with D unclear. Trimming removed 6 bases from V and 4 bases from J, with 13 bases in between. Germline values: CDR1 LNHDA, CDR2 SQIVND (reference sequence). The CDR3 runs 15 residues. This CDR3 reads CASRKVVGGANVLTF. Here the CDR3 DNA reads TGTGCCAGTAGGAAAGTGGTGGGGGGGGCCAACGTCCTGACTTTC.

The V call is TRBV6-2 or TRBV6-3, the J call TRBJ2-7; D may match TRBD1 or TRBD2 (5 bases each). Germline CDR1 and CDR2: MNHEY and SVGEGT. The CDR3 has 15 amino acids. Trimming left V 4 bases short and J 1 base short, with 14 bases between. CDR3 in amino acids: CASSWGGSKSYEQYF. CDR3 in DNA: TGTGCCAGCAGTTGGGGCGGGTCTAAGTCCTACGAGCAGTACTTC.

The V call is TRBV5-6, the J call TRBJ1-1, with D possibly matching TRBD1 (5 bases). Trimming left V 4 bases short and J 4 bases short, with 14 bases between. The length of the CDR3 is 14 residues. CDR1 and CDR2 (germline): SGHDT, YYEEEE. CDR3 residues: CASSGTVHFTEAFF. The DNA for the CDR3 is TGTGCCAGCAGCGGGACCGTTCATTTCACTGAAGCTTTCTTT.

The chain couples TRBV4-3 to TRBJ1-4; D remains ambiguous. The CDR3 extends over 17 amino acids. Germline values: CDR1 LGHNA, CDR2 YSLEER. Trimming took off 0 bases at V and 1 base at J, with 12 bases between the two ends. The CDR3 DNA is TGCGCCAGCAGCCAAGATAAGGGCGCCGGAACTAATGAAAAACTGTTTTTT. Translated: CASSQDKGAGTNEKLFF.